Below, 7 T cell receptor beta chains from the same sample are listed, as sequenced in a study of T cells in Graves' hyperthyroidism and ophthalmopathy. TCR beta CDR3 sequences were amplified from RNA transcripts. A set of HTBI primers served as the primers for a first-round RT-PCR of the TCR CDR3. TCRdb processed the multiplex PCR reads anew with MiXCR; each CDR3 protein has one entry. The sample has around 350,000 distinct CDR3 sequences, approximately 17% seen once; the top ten hold 34%. Sequenced input: blood. Every receptor here comes from a woman in her twenties or thirties with Graves' hyperthyroidism that later progressed to Graves' ophthalmopathy.

This clonotype appeared a few times. V is TRBV28 and J is TRBJ1-1, with D tentatively TRBD1 (5 bases). The ends were cut back, 5 bases at V and 3 bases at J, with 13 bases in the middle. Looked up from germline, CDR1 is MDHEN and CDR2 is SYDVKM. This CDR3 has 14 amino acids. CDR3 DNA sequence: TGTGCCAGCAGTCCGAACGGGGGGGACACTGAAGCTTTCTTT. Its protein is CASSPNGGDTEAFF.

The chain has TRBV5-4 and TRBJ2-2; D is perhaps TRBD2 (5 bases). Germline CDR1 and CDR2: SGHNT and YYREEE (reference sequence). This CDR3 is built from 15 residues. Trimming stripped 4 bases from V and 6 bases from J, with 16 bases between. The CDR3 DNA is TGTGCCAGCAGCCACATACTAGATAACCCCGGGGAGCTGTTTTTT. Residues: CASSHILDNPGELFF.

The sample holds many counts of this clonotype. This chain links TRBV7-9 with TRBJ1-2, with D unresolved. This CDR3 comprises 14 residues. The ends were cut back, 7 bases at V and 8 bases at J, with 20 bases in the middle. Germline V CDR1 and CDR2: SEHNR, FQNEAQ (reference sequence). The CDR3 region has the DNA TGTGCCAGCACCCTCCCGGGAGAGGTTGGGGGCTACACCTTC. This translates into CASTLPGEVGGYTF.

The V and J genes are TRBV27 and TRBJ1-5; 9 bases are shared with TRBD1. The length of the CDR3 is 16 residues. Trimming took 7 bases from V and 2 from J; bases not matched to a gene: 9. Germline V lookup: CDR1 MNHEY, CDR2 SMNVEV (reference sequence). CDR3 region: CASIPDRGKCNQPQHF. CDR3 bases: TGTGCCAGCATCCCGGACAGGGGTAAGTGCAATCAGCCCCAGCATTTT.

This clonotype occurred many times. This rearrangement joins TRBV27 to TRBJ2-7; D tentatively reads TRBD1 or TRBD2 (5 bases each). CDR1 and CDR2 (germline): MNHEY, SMNVEV (reference sequence). The V and J ends lost 1 base and 3 bases respectively, with 13 bases between them. This CDR3 has 15 residues. The CDR3 region is CASSLFPQEDYEQYF. The CDR3 region has the DNA TGTGCCAGCAGTTTATTCCCACAGGAGGACTACGAGCAGTACTTC.

In its sample, this clonotype was seen many times. The chain carries TRBV11-2 and TRBJ2-2, with no clear D. Trimming cost V 1 base and J 5 bases, with 5 bases left between them. The CDR3 sequence is 13 residues long. Germline loops: CDR1 SGHAT, CDR2 FQNNGV. CDR3 loop: CASSLVVTGELFF. CDR3 in DNA: TGTGCCAGCAGCTTAGTAGTTACCGGGGAGCTGTTTTTT.

This clonotype was detected many times. The chain couples TRBV19 to TRBJ2-7, with 8 bases lining up with TRBD1. The CDR3 is 13 amino acids. Unmatched junction bases numbered 0, after V lost 1 base and J lost 4 bases. Germline V gene lookup returns CDR1 LNHDA and CDR2 SQIVND (reference sequence). The CDR3 loop is CASSIGQGYEQYF. The DNA of the CDR3 is TGTGCCAGTAGTATAGGACAGGGGTACGAGCAGTACTTC. Using reference TRBV19 and TRBJ2-7 for the parts outside the CDR3, the full variable domain is DGGITQSPKYLFRKEGQNVTLSCEQNLNHDAMYWYRQDPGQGLRLIYYSQIVNDFQKGDIAEGYSVSREKKESFPLTVTSAQKNPTAFYLCASSIGQGYEQYFGPGTRLTVT.